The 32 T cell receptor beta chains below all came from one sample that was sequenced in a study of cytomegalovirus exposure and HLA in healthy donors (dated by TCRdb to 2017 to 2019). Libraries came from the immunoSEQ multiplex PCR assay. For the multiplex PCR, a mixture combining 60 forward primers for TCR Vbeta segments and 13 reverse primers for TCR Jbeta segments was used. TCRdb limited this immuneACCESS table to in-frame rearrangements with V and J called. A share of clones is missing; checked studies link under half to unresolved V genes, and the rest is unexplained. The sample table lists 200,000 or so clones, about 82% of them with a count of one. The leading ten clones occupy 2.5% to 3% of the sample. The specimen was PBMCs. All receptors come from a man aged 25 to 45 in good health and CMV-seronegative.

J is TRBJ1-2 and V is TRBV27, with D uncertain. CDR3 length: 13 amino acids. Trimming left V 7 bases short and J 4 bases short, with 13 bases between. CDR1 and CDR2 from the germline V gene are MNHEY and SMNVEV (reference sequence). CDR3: CASNPGSGYGYTF. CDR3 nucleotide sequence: TGTGCCAGCAACCCGGGGAGCGGCTATGGCTACACCTTC.

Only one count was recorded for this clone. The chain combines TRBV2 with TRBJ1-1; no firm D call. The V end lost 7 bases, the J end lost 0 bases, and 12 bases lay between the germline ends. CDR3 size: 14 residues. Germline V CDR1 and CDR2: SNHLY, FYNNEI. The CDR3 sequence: CASKLPTLNTEAFF. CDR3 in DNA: TGTGCCAGCAAGTTGCCGACACTGAACACTGAAGCTTTCTTT. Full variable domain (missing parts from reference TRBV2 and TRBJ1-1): EPEVTQTPSHQVTQMGQEVILRCVPISNHLYFYWYRQILGQKVEFLVSFYNNEISEKSEIFDDQFSVERPDGSNFTLKIRSTKLEDSAMYFCASKLPTLNTEAFFGQGTRLTVV.

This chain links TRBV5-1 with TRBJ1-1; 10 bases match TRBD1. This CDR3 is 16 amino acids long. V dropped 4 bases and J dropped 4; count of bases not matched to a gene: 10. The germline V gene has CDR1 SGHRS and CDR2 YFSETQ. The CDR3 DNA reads TGCGCCAGCAGCCGAGGGACAGGGGTTAGGGGCACTGAAGCTTTCTTT. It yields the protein CASSRGTGVRGTEAFF.

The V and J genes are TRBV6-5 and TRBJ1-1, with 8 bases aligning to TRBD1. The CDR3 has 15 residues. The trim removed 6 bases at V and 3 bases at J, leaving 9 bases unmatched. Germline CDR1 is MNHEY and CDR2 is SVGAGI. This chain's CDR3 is CASSINRGEDTEAFF. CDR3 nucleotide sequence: TGTGCCAGCAGCATAAACAGGGGGGAGGACACTGAAGCTTTCTTT.

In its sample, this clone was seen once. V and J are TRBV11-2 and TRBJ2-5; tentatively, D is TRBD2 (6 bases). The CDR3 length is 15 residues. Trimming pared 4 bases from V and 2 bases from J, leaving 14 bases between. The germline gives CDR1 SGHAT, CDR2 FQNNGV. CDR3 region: CASSSPRGSQETQYF. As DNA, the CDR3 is TGTGCCAGCAGCTCCCCTCGGGGGAGTCAAGAGACCCAGTACTTC.

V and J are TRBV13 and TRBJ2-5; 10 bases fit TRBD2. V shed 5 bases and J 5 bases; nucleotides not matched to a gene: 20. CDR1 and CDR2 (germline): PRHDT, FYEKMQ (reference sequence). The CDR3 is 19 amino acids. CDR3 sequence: CASSPLVDSLAGRGETQYF. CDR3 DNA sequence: TGTGCCAGCAGCCCCTTGGTGGACTCACTAGCGGGGCGCGGGGAGACCCAGTACTTC.

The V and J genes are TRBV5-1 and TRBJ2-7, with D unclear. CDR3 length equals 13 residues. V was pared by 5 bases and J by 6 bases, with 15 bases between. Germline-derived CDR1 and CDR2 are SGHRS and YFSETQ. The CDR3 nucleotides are TGCGCCAGCAGTCTCCTACTCCTTAGCGAGCAGTACTTC. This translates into CASSLLLLSEQYF.

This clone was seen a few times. The CDR3 sequence: CASSGGGQYNEQFF. The CDR3 DNA is TGCGCCAGCAGTGGCGGGGGGCAATACAATGAGCAGTTCTTC. The J gene is TRBJ2-1, the V gene TRBV5-1; 8 bases align to TRBD2. The germline V gene has CDR1 SGHRS and CDR2 YFSETQ. Unmatched junction bases numbered 5, after V lost 5 bases and J lost 4 bases. CDR3 length equals 14 residues.

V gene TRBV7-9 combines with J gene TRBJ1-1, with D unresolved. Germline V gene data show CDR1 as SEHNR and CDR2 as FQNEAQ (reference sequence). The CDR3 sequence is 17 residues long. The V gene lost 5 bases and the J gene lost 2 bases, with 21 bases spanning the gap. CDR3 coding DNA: TGTGCCAGCAGCCCCGCGCGGGCGGAGGTGATAAACACTGAAGCTTTCTTT. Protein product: CASSPARAEVINTEAFF.

This CDR3 reads CASSPRGGTTDTQYF. CDR3 DNA sequence: TGTGCCAGCAGCCCCCGCGGGGGAACCACAGATACGCAGTATTTT. The rearrangement links TRBV2 to TRBJ2-3; 7 nucleotides line up with TRBD2. This CDR3 has 15 residues. CDR1 is SNHLY and CDR2 is FYNNEI in the germline V gene. Trimming cost V 6 bases and J 2 bases; bases outside gene matches: 8.

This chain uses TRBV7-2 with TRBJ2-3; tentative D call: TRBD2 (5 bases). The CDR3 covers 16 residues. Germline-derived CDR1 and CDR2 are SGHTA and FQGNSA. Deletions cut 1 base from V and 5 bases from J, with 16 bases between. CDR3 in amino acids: CASSLVPRLLQDTQYF. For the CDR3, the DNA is TGTGCCAGCAGCTTAGTCCCCCGACTATTACAAGATACGCAGTATTTT.

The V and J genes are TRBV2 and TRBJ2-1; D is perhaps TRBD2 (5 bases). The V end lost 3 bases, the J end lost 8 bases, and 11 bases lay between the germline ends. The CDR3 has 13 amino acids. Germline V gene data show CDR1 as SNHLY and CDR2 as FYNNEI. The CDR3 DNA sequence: TGTGCCAGCAGTGATGATCGGGGATATGAGCAGTTCTTC. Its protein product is CASSDDRGYEQFF.

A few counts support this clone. This CDR3 is CASSEVQAGLETQYF. CDR3 DNA sequence: TGTGCCAGCAGTGAAGTTCAGGCAGGGTTGGAGACCCAGTACTTC. V and J are TRBV2 and TRBJ2-5; perhaps TRBD1 as D (5 bases). V lost 1 base and J 5 bases, leaving 14 bases between the germline ends. The CDR3 loop spans 15 amino acids. Germline CDR1 is SNHLY and CDR2 is FYNNEI.

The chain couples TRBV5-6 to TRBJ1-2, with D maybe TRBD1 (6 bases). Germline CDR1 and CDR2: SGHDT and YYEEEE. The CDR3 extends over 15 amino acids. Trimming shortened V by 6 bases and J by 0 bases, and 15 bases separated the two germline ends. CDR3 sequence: CASIRTGLSNYGYTF. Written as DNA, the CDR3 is TGTGCCAGCATCCGTACAGGGCTTTCTAACTATGGCTACACCTTC.

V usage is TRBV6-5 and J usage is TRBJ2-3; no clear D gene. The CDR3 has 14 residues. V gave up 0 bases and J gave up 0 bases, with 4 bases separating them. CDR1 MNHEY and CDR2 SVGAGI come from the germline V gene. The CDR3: CASSYSQSTDTQYF. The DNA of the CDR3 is TGTGCCAGCAGTTACTCACAAAGCACAGATACGCAGTATTTT.

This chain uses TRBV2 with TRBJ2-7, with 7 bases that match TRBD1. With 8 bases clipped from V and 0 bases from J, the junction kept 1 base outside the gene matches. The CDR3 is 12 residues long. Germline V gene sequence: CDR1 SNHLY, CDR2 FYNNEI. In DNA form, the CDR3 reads TGTGCCAGCGGGACAGTCTCCTACGAGCAGTACTTC. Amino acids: CASGTVSYEQYF.

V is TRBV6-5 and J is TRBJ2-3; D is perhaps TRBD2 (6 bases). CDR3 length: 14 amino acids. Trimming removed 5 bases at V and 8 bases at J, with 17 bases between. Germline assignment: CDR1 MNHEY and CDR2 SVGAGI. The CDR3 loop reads CASSTGLTLGTQYF. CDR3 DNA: TGTGCCAGCAGTACGGGACTTACCTTGGGTACGCAGTATTTT.

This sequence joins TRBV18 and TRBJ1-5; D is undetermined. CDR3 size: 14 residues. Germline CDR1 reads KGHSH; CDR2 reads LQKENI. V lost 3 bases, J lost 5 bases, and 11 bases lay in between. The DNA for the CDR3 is TGTGCCAGCTCACCTCTCAGAGGAGATCAGCCCCAGCATTTT. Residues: CASSPLRGDQPQHF.

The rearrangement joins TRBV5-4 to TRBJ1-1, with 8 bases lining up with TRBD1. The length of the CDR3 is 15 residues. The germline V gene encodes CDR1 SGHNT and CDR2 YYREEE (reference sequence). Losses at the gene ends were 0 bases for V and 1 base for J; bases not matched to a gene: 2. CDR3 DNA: TGTGCCAGCAGCTTGGGGACAGGGACGAACACTGAAGCTTTCTTT. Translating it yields CASSLGTGTNTEAFF.

The chain's CDR3 is CASSLTPRGLYEQYF. CDR3 nucleotide sequence: TGTGCCAGCAGCTTAACCCCCCGGGGTCTCTACGAGCAGTACTTC. The chain is built from TRBV7-3 and TRBJ2-7; the D gene is possibly TRBD2 (5 bases). V was pared by 0 bases and J by 3 bases, with 12 bases between. Germline V gene sequence: CDR1 SGHTA, CDR2 FQGTGA. The length of the CDR3 is 15 residues.

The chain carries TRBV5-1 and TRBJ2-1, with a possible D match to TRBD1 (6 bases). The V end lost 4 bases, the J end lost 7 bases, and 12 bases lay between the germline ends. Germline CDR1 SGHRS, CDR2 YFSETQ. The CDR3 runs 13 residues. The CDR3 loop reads CASSATGGNEQFF. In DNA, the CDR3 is TGCGCCAGCAGCGCGACAGGTGGGAATGAGCAGTTCTTC.

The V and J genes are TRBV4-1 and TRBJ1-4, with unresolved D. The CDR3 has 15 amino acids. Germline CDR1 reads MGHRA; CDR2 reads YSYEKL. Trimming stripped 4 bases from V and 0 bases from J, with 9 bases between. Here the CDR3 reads CASSLERATNEKLFF. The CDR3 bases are TGCGCCAGCAGCCTGGAGCGCGCAACTAATGAAAAACTGTTTTTT.

The CDR3 DNA follows: TGTGCCAGCAGCCAAGGCCAGGGATATGGCTACACCTTC. Translating it yields CASSQGQGYGYTF. The chain is built from TRBV14 and TRBJ1-2; D possibly corresponds to TRBD1 (5 bases). The V gene lost 1 base and the J gene lost 5 bases, with 8 bases spanning the gap. The CDR3 runs to 13 residues. CDR1 is SGHDN, CDR2 FVKESK, per germline.

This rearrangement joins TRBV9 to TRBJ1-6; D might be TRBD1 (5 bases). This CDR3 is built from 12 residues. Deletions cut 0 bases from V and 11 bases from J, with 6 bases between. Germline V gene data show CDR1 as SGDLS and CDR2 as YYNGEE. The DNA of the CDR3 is TGTGCCAGCAGCGTAGAGGGGCCACCCCTCCACTTT. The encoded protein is CASSVEGPPLHF.

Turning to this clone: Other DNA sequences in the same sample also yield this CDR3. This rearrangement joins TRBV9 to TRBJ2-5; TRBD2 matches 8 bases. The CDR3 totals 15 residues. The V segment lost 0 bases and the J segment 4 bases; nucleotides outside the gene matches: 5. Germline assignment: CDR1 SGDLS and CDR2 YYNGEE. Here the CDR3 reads CASSVEGLAGETQYF. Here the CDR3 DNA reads TGTGCCAGCAGCGTAGAGGGGCTAGCGGGAGAGACCCAGTACTTC.

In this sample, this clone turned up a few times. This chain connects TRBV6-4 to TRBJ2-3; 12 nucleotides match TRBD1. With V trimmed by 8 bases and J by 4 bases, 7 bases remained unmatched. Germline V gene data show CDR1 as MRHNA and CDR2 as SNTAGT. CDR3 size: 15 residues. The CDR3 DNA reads TGTGCCAGCGGACACGGGACAGGGGGCCCAGATACGCAGTATTTT. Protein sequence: CASGHGTGGPDTQYF.

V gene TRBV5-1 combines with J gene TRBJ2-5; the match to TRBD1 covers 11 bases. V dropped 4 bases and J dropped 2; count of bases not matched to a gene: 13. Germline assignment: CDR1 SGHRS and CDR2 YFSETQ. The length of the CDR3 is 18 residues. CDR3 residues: CASSLAGAGTGGQETQYF. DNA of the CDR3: TGCGCCAGCAGCCTGGCAGGTGCTGGGACAGGGGGGCAAGAGACCCAGTACTTC.

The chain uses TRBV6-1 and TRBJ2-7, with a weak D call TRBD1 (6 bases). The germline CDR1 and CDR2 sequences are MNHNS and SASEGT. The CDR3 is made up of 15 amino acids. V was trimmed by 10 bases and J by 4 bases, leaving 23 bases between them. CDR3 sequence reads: CAIRPGTRLSYEQYF. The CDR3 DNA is TGTGCCATCCGACCGGGGACAAGACTATCTTACGAGCAGTACTTC.

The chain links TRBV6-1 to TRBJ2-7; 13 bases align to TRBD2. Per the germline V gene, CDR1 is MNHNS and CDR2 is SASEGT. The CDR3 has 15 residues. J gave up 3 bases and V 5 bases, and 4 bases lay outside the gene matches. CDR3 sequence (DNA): TGTGCCAGCAGTCTACTAGCGGGGGGGAGCTACGAGCAGTACTTC. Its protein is CASSLLAGGSYEQYF.

This chain's CDR3 is CASSPGLLNEKLFF. CDR3 nucleotides: TGTGCCAGCAGCCCCGGACTGCTAAATGAAAAACTGTTTTTT. The chain joins TRBV13 to TRBJ1-4, with D hard to call. CDR3 length equals 14 residues. The V gene's germline CDR1 is PRHDT and CDR2 FYEKMQ (reference sequence). V gave up 5 bases and J gave up 5 bases, with 12 bases separating them.

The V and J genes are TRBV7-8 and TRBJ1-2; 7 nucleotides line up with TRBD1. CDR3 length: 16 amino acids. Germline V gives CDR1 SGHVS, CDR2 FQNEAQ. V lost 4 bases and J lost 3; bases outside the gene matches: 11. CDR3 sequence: CASSSQQQGVDYGYTF. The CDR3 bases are TGTGCCAGCAGCTCGCAACAGCAGGGGGTAGACTATGGCTACACCTTC.

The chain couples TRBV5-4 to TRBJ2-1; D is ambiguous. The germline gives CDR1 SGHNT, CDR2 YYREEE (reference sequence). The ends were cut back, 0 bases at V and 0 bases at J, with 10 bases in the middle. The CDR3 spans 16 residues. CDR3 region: CASSLAGSHSYNEQFF. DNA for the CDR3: TGTGCCAGCAGCTTGGCAGGCTCCCACTCCTACAATGAGCAGTTCTTC. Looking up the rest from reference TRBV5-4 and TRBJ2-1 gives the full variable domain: ETGVTQSPTHLIKTRGQQVTLRCSSQSGHNTVSWYQQALGQGPQFIFQYYREEENGRGNFPPRFSGLQFPNYSSELNVNALELDDSALYLCASSLAGSHSYNEQFFGPGTRLTVL.